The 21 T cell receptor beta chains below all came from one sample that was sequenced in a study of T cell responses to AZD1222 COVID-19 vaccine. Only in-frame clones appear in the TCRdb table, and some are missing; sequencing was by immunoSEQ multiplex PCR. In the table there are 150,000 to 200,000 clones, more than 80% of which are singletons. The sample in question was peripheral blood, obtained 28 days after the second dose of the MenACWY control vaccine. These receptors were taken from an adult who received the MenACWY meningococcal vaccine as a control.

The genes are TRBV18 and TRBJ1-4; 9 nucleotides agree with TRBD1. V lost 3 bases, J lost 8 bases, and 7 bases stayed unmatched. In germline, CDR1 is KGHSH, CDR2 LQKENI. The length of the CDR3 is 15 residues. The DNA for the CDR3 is TGTGCCAGCTCACCTGCCGGGACAGGGAACGAAAAACTGTTTTTT. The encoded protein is CASSPAGTGNEKLFF.

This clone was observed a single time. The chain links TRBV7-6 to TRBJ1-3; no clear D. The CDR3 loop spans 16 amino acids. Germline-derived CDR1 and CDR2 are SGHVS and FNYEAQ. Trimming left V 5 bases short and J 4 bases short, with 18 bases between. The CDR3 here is CASSPRVRTWGNTIYF. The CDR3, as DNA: TGTGCCAGCAGCCCCCGGGTCCGGACGTGGGGAAACACCATATATTTT.

The DNA for the CDR3 is TGTGCCAGCAGCTTGGGAGTAGGGGCCAACTATGGCTACACCTTC. This gives the protein CASSLGVGANYGYTF. The J gene is TRBJ1-2, the V gene TRBV5-4; D might be TRBD1 (5 bases). Between the trimmed V and J ends, which lost 0 bases and 2 bases, there was a span of 11 bases. The CDR3 covers 15 residues. Germline V gene data show CDR1 as SGHNT and CDR2 as YYREEE (reference sequence).

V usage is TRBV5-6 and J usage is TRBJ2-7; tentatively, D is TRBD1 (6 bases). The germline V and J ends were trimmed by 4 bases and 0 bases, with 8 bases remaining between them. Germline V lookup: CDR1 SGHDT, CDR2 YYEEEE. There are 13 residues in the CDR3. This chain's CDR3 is CASSGDISYEQYF. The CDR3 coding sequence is TGTGCCAGCAGCGGGGACATCTCCTACGAGCAGTACTTC.

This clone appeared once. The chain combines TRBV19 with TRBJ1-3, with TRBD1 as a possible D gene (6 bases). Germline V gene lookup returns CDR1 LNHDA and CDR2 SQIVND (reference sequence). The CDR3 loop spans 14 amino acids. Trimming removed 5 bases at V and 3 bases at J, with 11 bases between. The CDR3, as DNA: TGTGCCAGTAGTTCAGGGGCGTATGGAAACACCATATATTTT. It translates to CASSSGAYGNTIYF.

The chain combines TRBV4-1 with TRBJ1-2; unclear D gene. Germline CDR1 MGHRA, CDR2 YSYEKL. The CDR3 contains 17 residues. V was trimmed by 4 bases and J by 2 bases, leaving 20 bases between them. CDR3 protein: CASSPESPGTNNYGYTF. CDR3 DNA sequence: TGCGCCAGCAGCCCTGAAAGTCCAGGCACTAACAACTATGGCTACACCTTC.

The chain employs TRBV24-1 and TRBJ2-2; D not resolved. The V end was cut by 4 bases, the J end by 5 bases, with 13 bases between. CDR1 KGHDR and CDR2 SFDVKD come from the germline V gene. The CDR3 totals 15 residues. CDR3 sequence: CATSDQSPRTGELFF. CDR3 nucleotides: TGTGCCACCAGTGACCAATCCCCCAGAACCGGGGAGCTGTTTTTT.

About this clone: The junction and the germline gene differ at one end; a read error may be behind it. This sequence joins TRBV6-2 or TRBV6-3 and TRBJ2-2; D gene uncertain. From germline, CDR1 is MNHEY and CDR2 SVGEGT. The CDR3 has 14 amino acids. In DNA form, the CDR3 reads TGTGCCTGCAGTTTCTACGCGAACACCGGGGAGCTGTTTTTT. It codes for CACSFYANTGELFF.

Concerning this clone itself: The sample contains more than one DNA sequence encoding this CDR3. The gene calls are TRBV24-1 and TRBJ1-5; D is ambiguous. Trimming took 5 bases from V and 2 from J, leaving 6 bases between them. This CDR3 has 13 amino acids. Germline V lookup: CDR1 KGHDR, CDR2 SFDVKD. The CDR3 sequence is CATSAGGNQPQHF. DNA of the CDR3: TGTGCCACCAGTGCTGGTGGCAATCAGCCCCAGCATTTT.

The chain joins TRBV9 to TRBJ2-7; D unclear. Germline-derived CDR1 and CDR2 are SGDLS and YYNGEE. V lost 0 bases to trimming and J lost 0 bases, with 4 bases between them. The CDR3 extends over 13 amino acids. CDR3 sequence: CASSVGVSYEQYF. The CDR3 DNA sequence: TGTGCCAGCAGCGTAGGGGTCTCCTACGAGCAGTACTTC. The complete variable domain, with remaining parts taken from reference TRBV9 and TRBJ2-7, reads DSGVTQTPKHLITATGQRVTLRCSPRSGDLSVYWYQQSLDQGLQFLIQYYNGEERAKGNILERFSAQQFPDLHSELNLSSLELGDSALYFCASSVGVSYEQYFGPGTRLTVT.

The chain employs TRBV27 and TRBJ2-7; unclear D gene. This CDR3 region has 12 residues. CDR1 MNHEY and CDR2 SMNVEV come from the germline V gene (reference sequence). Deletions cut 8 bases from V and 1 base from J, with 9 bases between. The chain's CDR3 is CASGLSSYEQYF. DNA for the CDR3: TGTGCCAGCGGCCTATCTTCCTACGAGCAGTACTTC.

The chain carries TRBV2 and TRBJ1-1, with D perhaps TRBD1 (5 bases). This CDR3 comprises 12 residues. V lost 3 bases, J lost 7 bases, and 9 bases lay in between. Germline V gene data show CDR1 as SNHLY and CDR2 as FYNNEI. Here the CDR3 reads CASSEGVSEAFF. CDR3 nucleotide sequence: TGTGCCAGCAGTGAGGGGGTAAGTGAAGCTTTCTTT.

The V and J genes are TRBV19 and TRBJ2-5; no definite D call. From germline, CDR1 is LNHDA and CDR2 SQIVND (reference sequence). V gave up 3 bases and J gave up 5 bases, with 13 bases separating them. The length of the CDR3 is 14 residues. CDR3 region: CASSMFKMQETQYF. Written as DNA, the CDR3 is TGTGCCAGTAGTATGTTCAAGATGCAGGAGACCCAGTACTTC. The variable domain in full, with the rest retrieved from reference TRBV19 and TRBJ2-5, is DGGITQSPKYLFRKEGQNVTLSCEQNLNHDAMYWYRQDPGQGLRLIYYSQIVNDFQKGDIAEGYSVSREKKESFPLTVTSAQKNPTAFYLCASSMFKMQETQYFGPGTRLLVL.

The CDR3 bases are TGTGCCAGCTCACAGGTCCCGGCTTACTATGGCTACACCTTC. It is translated as CASSQVPAYYGYTF. V is TRBV18 and J is TRBJ1-2; no firm D call. Trimming shortened V by 4 bases and J by 3 bases, and 12 bases separated the two germline ends. The CDR3 is 14 residues long. Germline-derived CDR1 and CDR2 are KGHSH and LQKENI.

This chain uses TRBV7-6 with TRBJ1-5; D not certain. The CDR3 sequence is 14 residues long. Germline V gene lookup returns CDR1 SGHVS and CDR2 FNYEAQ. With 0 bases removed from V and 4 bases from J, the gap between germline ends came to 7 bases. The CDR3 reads CASSLATGNQPQHF. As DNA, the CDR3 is TGTGCCAGCAGCTTAGCGACGGGGAATCAGCCCCAGCATTTT.

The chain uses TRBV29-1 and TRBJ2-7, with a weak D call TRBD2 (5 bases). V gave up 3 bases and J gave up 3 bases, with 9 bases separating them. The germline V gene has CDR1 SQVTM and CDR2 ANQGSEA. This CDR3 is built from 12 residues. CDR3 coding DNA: TGCAGCGTTGATGCTGCGGGCTACGAGCAGTACTTC. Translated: CSVDAAGYEQYF.

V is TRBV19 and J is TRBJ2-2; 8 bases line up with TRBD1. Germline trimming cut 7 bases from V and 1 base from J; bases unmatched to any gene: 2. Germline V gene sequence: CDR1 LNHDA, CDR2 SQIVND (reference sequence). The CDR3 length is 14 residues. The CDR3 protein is CASTDRGNTGELFF. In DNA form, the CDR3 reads TGTGCCAGTACCGACAGGGGGAACACCGGGGAGCTGTTTTTT. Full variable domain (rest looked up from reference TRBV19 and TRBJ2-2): DGGITQSPKYLFRKEGQNVTLSCEQNLNHDAMYWYRQDPGQGLRLIYYSQIVNDFQKGDIAEGYSVSREKKESFPLTVTSAQKNPTAFYLCASTDRGNTGELFFGEGSRLTVL.

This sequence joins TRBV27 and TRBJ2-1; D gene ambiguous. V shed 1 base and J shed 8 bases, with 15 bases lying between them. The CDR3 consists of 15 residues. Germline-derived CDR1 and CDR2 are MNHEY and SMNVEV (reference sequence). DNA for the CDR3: TGTGCCAGCAGTTTATTTTCCCGTCGGATCCATGAGCAGTTCTTC. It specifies CASSLFSRRIHEQFF.

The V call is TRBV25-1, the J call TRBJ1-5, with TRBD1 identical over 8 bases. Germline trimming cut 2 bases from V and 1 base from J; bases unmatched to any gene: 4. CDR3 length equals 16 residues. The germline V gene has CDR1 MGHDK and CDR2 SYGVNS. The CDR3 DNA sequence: TGTGCCAGCAGTGAAGCTGACAGGGGCAGCAATCAGCCCCAGCATTTT. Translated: CASSEADRGSNQPQHF.

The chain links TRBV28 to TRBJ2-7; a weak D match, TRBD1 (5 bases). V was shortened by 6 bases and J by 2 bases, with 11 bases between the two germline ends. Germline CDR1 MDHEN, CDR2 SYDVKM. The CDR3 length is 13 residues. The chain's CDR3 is CASSMTATYEQYF. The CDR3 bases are TGTGCCAGCAGCATGACAGCAACCTACGAGCAGTACTTC.

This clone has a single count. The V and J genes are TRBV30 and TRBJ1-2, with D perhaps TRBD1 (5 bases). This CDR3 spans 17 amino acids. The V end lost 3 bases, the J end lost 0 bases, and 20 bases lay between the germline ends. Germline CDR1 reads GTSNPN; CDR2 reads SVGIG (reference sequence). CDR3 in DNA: TGTGCCTGGAGCGACAGCGGACGGCGGACGTCTAACTATGGCTACACCTTC. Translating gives CAWSDSGRRTSNYGYTF.